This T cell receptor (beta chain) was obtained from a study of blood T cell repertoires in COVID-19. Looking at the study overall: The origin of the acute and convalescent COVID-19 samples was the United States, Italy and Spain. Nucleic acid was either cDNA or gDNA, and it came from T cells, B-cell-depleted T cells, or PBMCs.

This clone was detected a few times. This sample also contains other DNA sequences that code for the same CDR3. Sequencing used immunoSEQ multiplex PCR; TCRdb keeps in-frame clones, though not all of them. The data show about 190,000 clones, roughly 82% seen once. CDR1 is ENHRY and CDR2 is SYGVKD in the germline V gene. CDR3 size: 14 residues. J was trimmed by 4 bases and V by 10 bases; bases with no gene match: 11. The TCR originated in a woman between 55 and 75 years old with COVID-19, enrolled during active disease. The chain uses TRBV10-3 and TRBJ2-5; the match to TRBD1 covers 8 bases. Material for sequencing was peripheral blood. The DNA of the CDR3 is TGTGCCACACAAGGACAGGGAGTAGGAGAGACCCAGTACTTC. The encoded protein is CATQGQGVGETQYF.